This T cell receptor beta chain came from a study of CD8 T cells in Susac syndrome. Germline V gives CDR1 SGHDN, CDR2 FVKESK. With 0 bases clipped from V and 4 bases from J, the junction kept 10 bases outside the gene matches. This CDR3 is built from 17 residues. The patients serving as multiple sclerosis controls were treatment-naive. They had stable or active relapsing-remitting disease and fulfilled revised McDonald criteria. RNA in amounts of about 0.5 to 1 ug was reverse transcribed with random hexamers. It was immunoSEQ multiplex PCR that amplified TCR beta CDR3 across 54 Vbeta and 13 Jbeta. TCRdb reanalysed the immunoSEQ multiplex PCR reads using MiXCR and keeps one entry per CDR3 protein. The sample holds more than 95,000 distinct CDR3 sequences; 85% to 95% are singletons and the top ten take roughly 0.088%. About this clonotype itself: What it binds is not known.

Study-level findings and limits: The study conceded that its TCR sequencing and HLA analysis involved relatively few individuals.

This TCR derives from a human donor with multiple sclerosis. The genes are TRBV14 and TRBJ1-1; TRBD1 aligns across 8 bases. The sequenced material came from CD4+ T cells from PBMCs. The CDR3: CASSQDSRPGGGTEAFF. CDR3 sequence (DNA): TGTGCCAGCAGCCAAGACTCCCGGCCAGGGGGCGGCACTGAAGCTTTCTTT.